A selection of T cell receptor beta chains follows, all from one sample in a study of OX40 agonist ivuxolimab in advanced cancers. Here immunoSEQ multiplex PCR was the method, and the copy in TCRdb shows in-frame clones only, minus some. Among over 60,000 clones, about 89% were seen once, and the ten largest hold more than 0.3%. The sequencing here drew on CD4+ or CD8+ T cells sorted from blood, taken in a trial of the OX40 agonist ivuxolimab. Receptors were obtained from an adult with an advanced solid tumor such as melanoma, head and neck, liver or kidney cancer. Each CDR3 is given without its conserved first and last residue.

v_gene	CDR3aa
TRBV7-8	ASSLNRARSYEQY
TRBV18	ASSLGTGFDTQY
TRBV5-1	ASSLDRVGEAF
TRBV28	TSGSYNEQF
TRBV5-5	ASSMQGAVFEQY
TRBV6-5	ASSYSGLGNSPLH
TRBV10-2	ASSEQGMGNQPQH
TRBV6-1	ASSGDREETQY
TRBV10-3	AISERTGSTGELF
TRBV2	ASSTLRDKSYEQY
TRBV30	AWSRGWGYEQY
TRBV28	ASSLAMGGGQETQY
TRBV30	AWSIIQAGELF
TRBV11-2	ASSPDRGDGYT
TRBV23-1	AVSGERGYT
TRBV9	ASSVTGDNEKLF
TRBV5-1	ASSLLSGQKNTEAF
TRBV5-5	ASSLARTGGMAEAF
TRBV5-1	ASSPDGYEQY
TRBV10-3	AISRGLAGGTDTQY
TRBV18	ASSVGLAGAWTGELF
TRBV19	ASTYAPTEGNVQY
TRBV11-2	ASSSRLAGVGETQY
TRBV19	ASSLGTVYSNQPQH
TRBV19	ASSARDRGNTEAF
TRBV10-3	ATGGLAGTYEQY
TRBV30	AWRKTGSSPLH
TRBV5-1	ASRGGEDVSYEQY
TRBV23-1	ASSLSALSSYNEQF
TRBV7-8	ASSLFGDQPQH
TRBV5-1	ASSSRTEADTQY
TRBV7-8	ASSSRDRGRNQPQH
TRBV9	ASSVVSGLTYNEQF
TRBV6-1	ASSPNRYEQY
TRBV7-2	ASSPFRLGEQY
TRBV11-3	ASSKIAGGPYEQY
TRBV10-3	AISAGTSGHNEQF
TRBV20-1	SALEETQY
TRBV21-1	ASSKARGTGFHEQY
TRBV9	ASSVVPSGRYNEQF
TRBV6-1	ASSSAGPSNQPQH
TRBV5-1	ASSAWTGVGYGYT
TRBV10-3	AISDLGDTQY